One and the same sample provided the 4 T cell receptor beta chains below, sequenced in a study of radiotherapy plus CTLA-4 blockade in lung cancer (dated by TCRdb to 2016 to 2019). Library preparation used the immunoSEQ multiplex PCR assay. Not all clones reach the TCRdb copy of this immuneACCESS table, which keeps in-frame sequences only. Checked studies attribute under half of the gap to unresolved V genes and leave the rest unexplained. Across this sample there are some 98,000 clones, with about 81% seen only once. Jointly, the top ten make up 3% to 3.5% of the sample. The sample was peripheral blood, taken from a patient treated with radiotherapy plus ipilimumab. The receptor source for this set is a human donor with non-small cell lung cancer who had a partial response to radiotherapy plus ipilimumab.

CDR3 DNA: TGTGCCAGCAGCGTAGCCCCTCTCGGGGAGCTGTTTTTT. Protein sequence: CASSVAPLGELFF. The chain joins TRBV9 to TRBJ2-2; no reliable D call. Germline values: CDR1 SGDLS, CDR2 YYNGEE. This CDR3 is 13 amino acids long. Trimming stripped 0 bases from V and 7 bases from J, with 7 bases between.

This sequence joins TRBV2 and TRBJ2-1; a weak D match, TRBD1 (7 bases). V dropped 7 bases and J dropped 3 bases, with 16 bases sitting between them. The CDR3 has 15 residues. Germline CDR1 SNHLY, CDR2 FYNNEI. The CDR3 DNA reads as TGTGCCAGCAACGGGCAGGGGGGAATCTACAATGAGCAGTTCTTC. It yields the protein CASNGQGGIYNEQFF.

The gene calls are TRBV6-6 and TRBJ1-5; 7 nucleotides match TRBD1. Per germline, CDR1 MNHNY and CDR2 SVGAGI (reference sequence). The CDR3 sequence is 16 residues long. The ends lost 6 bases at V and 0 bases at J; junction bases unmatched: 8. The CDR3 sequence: CASRPGTEYSNQPQHF. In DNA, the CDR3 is TGTGCCAGCAGACCCGGGACAGAATATAGCAATCAGCCCCAGCATTTT.

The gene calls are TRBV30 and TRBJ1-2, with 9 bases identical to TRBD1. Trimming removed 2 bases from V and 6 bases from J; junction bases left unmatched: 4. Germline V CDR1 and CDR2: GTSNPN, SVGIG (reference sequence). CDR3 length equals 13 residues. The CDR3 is CAWSKGQGHGYTF. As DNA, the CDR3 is TGTGCCTGGAGTAAGGGACAGGGTCATGGCTACACCTTC.